This is a list of T cell receptor beta chains from one sample in a study of regulatory T cells in long-lasting Graves disease. TCRdb ran MiXCR on the multiplex PCR reads and lists one entry per CDR3 protein. This table holds 400,000 to 500,000 distinct CDR3 sequences, 15% to 20% found once. These same data were also listed under a study on T cells in Graves' hyperthyroidism and ophthalmopathy.

Sequenced here: peripheral blood mononuclear cells (PBMCs), sampled at new diagnosis, from a patient treated with antithyroid drugs. These receptors were taken from a young woman with Graves disease. Each CDR3 is given with its conserved first and last residue. A D gene is named only where the DNA matches it firmly. Not all rows give a size; the values are once, few, many and, for expanded clones, a class.

v_call	d_call	clone_size	j_call	cdr3_aa	cdr3_nt
TRBV20-1	TRBD2	many	TRBJ2-5	CSARDETSGYQETQYF	TGCAGTGCTAGAGACGAAACTAGCGGCTACCAAGAGACCCAGTACTTC
TRBV5-6	.	many	TRBJ2-1	CASRDVAEQDNEQFF	TGTGCCAGCAGGGACGTAGCGGAACAGGACAATGAGCAGTTCTTC
TRBV7-9	TRBD1	.	TRBJ2-1	CASSSTRDRLSLFKNEQFF	TGTGCCAGCAGTTCTACCCGGGACAGACTCTCCCTTTTTAAGAATGAGCAGTTCTTC
TRBV16	.	few	TRBJ2-7	CASSQLVGYEQYF	TGTGCCAGCAGCCAATTAGTGGGATACGAGCAGTACTTC
TRBV27	TRBD2	many	TRBJ2-7	CASSLSPGTSIYEQYF	TGTGCCAGCAGTTTATCGCCGGGGACTAGCATCTACGAGCAGTACTTC
TRBV7-9	.	many	TRBJ2-7	CASSFGHPYEQYF	TGTGCCAGCAGCTTCGGCCATCCCTACGAGCAGTACTTC
TRBV12-3/TRBV12-4	.	few	TRBJ1-1	CASRAGATEAFF	TGTGCCAGCAGAGCGGGGGCCACTGAAGCTTTCTTT
TRBV6-2/TRBV6-3	TRBD2	.	TRBJ2-7	CASSYSTSGHSYEQYF	TGTGCCAGCAGTTACTCGACTAGCGGACACTCCTACGAGCAGTACTTC
TRBV6-9	.	.	TRBJ2-3	CASSYSNRNTDTQYF	TGTGCCAGCAGTTACTCGAACAGAAACACAGATACGCAGTATTTT
TRBV27	.	many	TRBJ2-3	CASRRVGTDTQYF	TGTGCCAGCAGGAGGGTTGGGACAGATACGCAGTATTTT
TRBV12-5	.	.	TRBJ2-1	CASGLDGWPIYNEQFF	TGTGCTAGTGGTTTGGACGGTTGGCCCATTTACAATGAGCAGTTCTTC
TRBV5-1	.	many	TRBJ1-1	CASSGLFTAGGWATEAFF	TGCGCCAGCAGCGGACTATTTACCGCTGGAGGGTGGGCCACTGAAGCTTTCTTT
TRBV20-1	.	many	TRBJ1-1	CSGYGYGFNTEAFF	TGCAGTGGCTACGGGTATGGCTTCAACACTGAAGCTTTCTTT
TRBV7-9	TRBD1	.	TRBJ2-2	CASSSPGQGATGELFF	TGTGCCAGCAGCTCGCCGGGACAGGGGGCCACCGGGGAGCTGTTTTTT
TRBV3-1	.	many	TRBJ1-1	CASSLEGMGTEAFF	TGTGCCAGCAGCCTTGAGGGAATGGGAACTGAAGCTTTCTTT
TRBV7-3	.	many	TRBJ2-2	CASSPQQGNTGELFF	TGTGCCAGCAGCCCCCAACAGGGTAACACCGGGGAGCTGTTTTTT
TRBV7-2	TRBD2	many	TRBJ2-3	CASILAAGVVTDTQYF	TGTGCCAGCATCCTAGCGGCGGGAGTTGTCACAGATACGCAGTATTTT
TRBV24-1	TRBD2	many	TRBJ2-1	CATSPPGTRSASEQFF	TGTGCCACCAGTCCCCCCGGGACTAGGTCGGCAAGTGAGCAGTTCTTC
TRBV12-3/TRBV12-4	.	many	TRBJ2-1	CASSRTYYSREQFF	TGTGCCAGCAGTAGAACCTACTACAGCCGAGAGCAGTTCTTC
TRBV12-3/TRBV12-4	.	many	TRBJ1-5	CASSTGSNQPQHF	TGTGCCAGTAGTACGGGGAGCAATCAGCCCCAGCATTTT
TRBV7-9	TRBD2	.	TRBJ2-4	CASSLAGGPYNEQYF	TGTGCCAGCAGCTTGGCGGGAGGGCCCTACAATGAGCAGTACTTC
TRBV16	.	many	TRBJ1-1	CASSLTSTEAFF	TGTGCCAGCAGTCTGACAAGCACTGAAGCTTTCTTT
TRBV13	TRBD1	few	TRBJ2-7	CASSLPGQGGYEQYF	TGTGCCAGCAGCTTACCGGGACAGGGGGGTTACGAGCAGTACTTC
TRBV20-1	.	.	TRBJ1-2	CSARVEEGGYTF	TGCAGTGCTAGAGTCGAGGAGGGTGGCTACACCTTC
TRBV20-1	.	many	TRBJ1-2	CSARDRWTADHNYGYTF	TGCAGTGCTAGAGATCGATGGACAGCCGACCATAACTATGGCTACACCTTC
TRBV20-1	.	many	TRBJ1-2	CSARAPGTDGYTF	TGCAGTGCTAGAGCCCCCGGAACGGATGGCTACACCTTC
TRBV2	.	many	TRBJ2-2	CASTRNPLNTGELFF	TGTGCCAGCACCAGGAACCCATTGAACACCGGGGAGCTGTTTTTT
TRBV9	.	many	TRBJ1-1	CASSVDVTGMGAFF	TGTGCCAGCAGCGTAGACGTCACAGGGATGGGCGCTTTCTTT
TRBV3-1	.	many	TRBJ2-4	CASSQDGQYSIQYF	TGTGCCAGCAGCCAAGACGGACAGTATAGCATTCAGTACTTC
TRBV20-1	TRBD2	many	TRBJ2-5	CSATLPGTSGIQTQYF	TGCAGTGCTACATTACCCGGGACTAGCGGGATTCAGACCCAGTACTTC